These T cell receptor beta chains were read from a single sample in a study of T cell responses to AZD1222 COVID-19 vaccine. Generated by immunoSEQ multiplex PCR, the TCRdb table keeps only in-frame clones and is missing some. The top ten hold around 1.6% of the sample, which has more than 150,000 clones, roughly 94% seen once. This sample comprised peripheral blood, obtained 28 days after the second AZD1222 dose. The receptors come from an adult who received the AZD1222 COVID-19 vaccine. Both conserved end residues are trimmed from each CDR3.

j_gene: TRBJ1-6; v_gene: TRBV7-9; CDR3aa: ASSPNRDINSPLH
j_gene: TRBJ1-3; v_gene: TRBV9; CDR3aa: ASSVGESGNTIY
j_gene: TRBJ2-5; v_gene: TRBV4-3; CDR3aa: ASSQEITPRIQY
j_gene: TRBJ2-5; v_gene: TRBV28; CDR3aa: ASSISGGTQETQY
j_gene: TRBJ2-7; v_gene: TRBV30; CDR3aa: AWSGGIGNYEQY
j_gene: TRBJ1-4; v_gene: TRBV18; CDR3aa: ASSLTKRANEKLF
j_gene: TRBJ1-6; v_gene: TRBV7-2; CDR3aa: ASSGDRDSPLH
j_gene: TRBJ1-1; v_gene: TRBV4-1; CDR3aa: ASSQTGGVGFFANTEAF
j_gene: TRBJ2-3; v_gene: TRBV7-2; CDR3aa: ASSSRTQGDTQY
j_gene: TRBJ2-1; v_gene: TRBV2; CDR3aa: ASSEYRGGMDNEQF
j_gene: TRBJ2-2; v_gene: TRBV7-3; CDR3aa: ASSFRPVSGANTGELF
j_gene: TRBJ1-2; v_gene: TRBV3-1/TRBV3-2; CDR3aa: ASSQDRRGRFNGYT
j_gene: TRBJ2-3; v_gene: TRBV5-1; CDR3aa: ASSLTRGSTDTQY
j_gene: TRBJ1-1; v_gene: TRBV7-6; CDR3aa: ASSLAKNTEAF
j_gene: TRBJ2-1; v_gene: TRBV5-4; CDR3aa: ASSPQGHTSSYNEQF
j_gene: TRBJ2-4; v_gene: TRBV18; CDR3aa: ASSPVGLAKNIQY
j_gene: TRBJ1-5; v_gene: TRBV28; CDR3aa: ASSEAISSNQPQH
j_gene: TRBJ1-6; v_gene: TRBV18; CDR3aa: ASFGTGSGNSPLH
j_gene: TRBJ1-5; v_gene: TRBV27; CDR3aa: ASSTRTGFWQPQH
j_gene: TRBJ2-6; v_gene: TRBV5-6; CDR3aa: ASSLRGGGAGANVLT
j_gene: TRBJ1-5; v_gene: TRBV18; CDR3aa: ASSPPGRDNQPQH
j_gene: TRBJ2-5; v_gene: TRBV13; CDR3aa: ASSFESNKGKETQY
j_gene: TRBJ1-1; v_gene: TRBV19; CDR3aa: ASSRSMNTEAF